This entry concerns a single T cell receptor (beta chain). Its antigen target is currently unknown. The input lacks base qualities; no much larger clone sits a single base away. This specimen belongs to a study of shared clonotypes between healthy human individuals (dated by TCRdb to 2019 to 2021). Describing the broader study: Three men and a couple of women, aged 18 to 49 years, made up the cohort. Different laboratories and diverse techniques were used to prepare libraries and sequence TCR repertoires, to increase sequencing depth and limit assay-specific biases. Per donor, leukapheresis produced somewhere between about 0.94 and 9 billion PBMCs. Blood TCR repertoires of a handful of healthy adults were deeply sequenced to estimate repertoire size and the extent of clonotype sharing between individuals. For each donor, CD4 naive and CD4 memory were each run on three plates, CD8 naive on two plates, and CD8 memory on one plate.

Using the deep immunoSEQ assay, TCR CDR3 regions were amplified from genomic DNA by multiplex PCR. For each cell subset, the extracted genomic DNA was distributed evenly across all wells of several immunoSEQ 96-well plates, and each plate served as one replicate. Each replicate PCR for sorted subsets received about 180 ng genomic DNA, equal to about 30,000 T cell genomes. Purified libraries were measured with a Qubit 3.0 fluorometer, size-checked on a Bioanalyzer 2100, and measured again with the KAPA Library Quantification kit. A separate single-read 150-cycle Illumina NextSeq 550 flow cell was used to sequence each immunoSEQ 96-well plate. The paper's processing steps were these. Because the immunoSEQ output included only junctional sequences and no quality scores, the filtering could not be the same as the filtering used for full-length reads. To assign V/J genes and CDR3, sequences were annotated using PyIR, a Python wrapper for IgBLAST v1.9, with IMGT germline references. Reads were filtered out if the reads had weak V/J assignments (E-value above 1e-6), no CDR3, stop codons, out-of-frame junctions, or ambiguous translated residues. V3J clonotypes were defined as sequences sharing the same inferred V gene, J gene, and CDR3 amino acid sequence. Percentage overlap between repertoires was computed as shared unique clonotypes divided by the size of the smaller repertoire. RTK rarefaction, the Chao1 estimator, and Recon v2.1 estimates of unobserved clonotypes were used to assess repertoire richness. Generation probabilities for all TCRbeta clonotypes obtained by the gDNA method from several donors were computed using OLGA. In its TCRdb copy, this immuneACCESS table keeps in-frame sequences only and misses some clones. Where compared with another copy, unresolved V genes explain less than half of these, and the others have no known cause. That table is the source of V, J and clone size, and D and trimming were worked out from the DNA. The sample table holds 2.5 million or so clones, of which approximately 90% were seen once. Of the sample, roughly 0.13% is held by the ten largest clones.

The donors were healthy, HIV-negative adults who had no recently reported acute infections or vaccinations. Every donor was a Caucasian adult living in Nashville, Tennessee, USA. CD4+ T cells were enriched by magnetic negative selection; naive cells were then positively selected on CD45RA, and the negative fraction formed the memory subset. After blood collection by leukapheresis, PBMCs were isolated using Ficoll-Histopaque density gradient centrifugation and then cryopreserved in the vapor phase of liquid nitrogen. Purity and quantity of every magnetically sorted T cell population were checked by analytical flow cytometry. Each sorted fraction had its genomic DNA isolated and then quantified by UV absorbance on a Nanodrop 2000c. The CDR1 and CDR2 encoded by the germline V gene are SGHDT and YYEEEE. V gives up 4 bases and J gives up 4 bases, and the segment between their germline ends measures 14 bases. From the cysteine through the phenylalanine, the CDR3 covers 14 amino acids. Kept here is only the CDR3 DNA, which spans 42 bases and is read in frame from base 1.

Findings and caveats that apply to the study as a whole: About 4.5% of naive CD4, 3.5% of naive CD8, around 2.3% of memory CD4, and about 0.4% of memory CD8 clonotypes were shared across a few donors. Clonotypes shared by all four sorted-subset donors showed higher generation probabilities than non-shared clonotypes. Sampling was restricted to blood, and TCR repertoires in tissues likely differ from the TCR repertoires found in blood. Rarefaction of sorted-subset datasets indicated incomplete sequencing despite the large sequencing depth. Based on pairwise subsampling, the degree of clonotype sharing among donors was expected to be affected by sequencing depth. Because the study included a small number of donors, the genetic and exposure-history diversity represented was limited. Larger estimated clonotype richness was generally found for naive subsets than for memory subsets.

The sequence joins TRBV5-6 to TRBJ1-1; TRBD1 might be the D gene, on 5 matching bases. Sequencing input: naive CD4+ T cells sorted from blood. Read against the paper, the sample's cell subset or site label means: CD45RA+ positively selected. This sequence originates from a man in his late teens or twenties in good health. The sequenced DNA is TGTGCCAGCAGCGTCACCTCAGGGCCCACTGAAGCTTTCTTT. This translates into CASSVTSGPTEAFF. Outside the CDR3, residues come from the reference TRBV5-6 and TRBJ1-1 proteins, so the full variable domain is: DAGVTQSPTHLIKTRGQQVTLRCSPKSGHDTVSWYQQALGQGPQFIFQYYEEEERQRGNFPDRFSGHQFPNYSSELNVNALLLGDSALYLCASSVTSGPTEAFFGQGTRLTVV.